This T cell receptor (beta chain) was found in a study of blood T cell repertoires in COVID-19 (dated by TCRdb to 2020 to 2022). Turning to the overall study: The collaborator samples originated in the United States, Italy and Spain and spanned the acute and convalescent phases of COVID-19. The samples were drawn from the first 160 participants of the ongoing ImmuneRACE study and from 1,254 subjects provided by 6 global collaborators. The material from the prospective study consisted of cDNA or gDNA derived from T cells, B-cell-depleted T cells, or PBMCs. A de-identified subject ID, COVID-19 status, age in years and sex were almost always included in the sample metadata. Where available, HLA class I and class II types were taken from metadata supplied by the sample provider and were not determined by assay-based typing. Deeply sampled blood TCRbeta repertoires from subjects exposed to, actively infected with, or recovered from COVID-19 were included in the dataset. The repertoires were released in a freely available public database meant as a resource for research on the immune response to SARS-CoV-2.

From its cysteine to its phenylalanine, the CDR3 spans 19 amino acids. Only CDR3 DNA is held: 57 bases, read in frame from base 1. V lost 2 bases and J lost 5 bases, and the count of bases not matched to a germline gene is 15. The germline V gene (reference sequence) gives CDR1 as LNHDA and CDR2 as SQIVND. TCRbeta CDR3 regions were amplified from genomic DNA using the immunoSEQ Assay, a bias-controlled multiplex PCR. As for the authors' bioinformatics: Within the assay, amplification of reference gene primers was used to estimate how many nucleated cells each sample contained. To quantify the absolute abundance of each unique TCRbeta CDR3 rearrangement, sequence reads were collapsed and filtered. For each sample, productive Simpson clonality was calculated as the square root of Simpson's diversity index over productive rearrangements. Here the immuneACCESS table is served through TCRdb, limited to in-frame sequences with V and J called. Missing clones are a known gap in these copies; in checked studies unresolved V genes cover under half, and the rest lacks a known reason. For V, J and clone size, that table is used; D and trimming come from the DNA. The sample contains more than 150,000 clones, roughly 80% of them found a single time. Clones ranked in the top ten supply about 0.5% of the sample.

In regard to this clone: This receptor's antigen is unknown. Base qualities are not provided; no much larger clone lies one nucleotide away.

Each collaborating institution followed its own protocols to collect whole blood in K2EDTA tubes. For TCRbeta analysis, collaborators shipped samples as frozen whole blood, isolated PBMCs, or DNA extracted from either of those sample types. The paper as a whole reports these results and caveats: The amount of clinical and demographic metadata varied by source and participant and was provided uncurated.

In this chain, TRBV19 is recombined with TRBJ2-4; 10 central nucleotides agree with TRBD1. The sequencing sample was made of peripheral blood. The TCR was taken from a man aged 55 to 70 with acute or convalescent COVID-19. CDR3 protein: CASSIMIRQRGQGENIQYF. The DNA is TGTGCCAGTAGTATAATGATACGTCAGCGAGGACAGGGGGAAAACATTCAGTACTTC.